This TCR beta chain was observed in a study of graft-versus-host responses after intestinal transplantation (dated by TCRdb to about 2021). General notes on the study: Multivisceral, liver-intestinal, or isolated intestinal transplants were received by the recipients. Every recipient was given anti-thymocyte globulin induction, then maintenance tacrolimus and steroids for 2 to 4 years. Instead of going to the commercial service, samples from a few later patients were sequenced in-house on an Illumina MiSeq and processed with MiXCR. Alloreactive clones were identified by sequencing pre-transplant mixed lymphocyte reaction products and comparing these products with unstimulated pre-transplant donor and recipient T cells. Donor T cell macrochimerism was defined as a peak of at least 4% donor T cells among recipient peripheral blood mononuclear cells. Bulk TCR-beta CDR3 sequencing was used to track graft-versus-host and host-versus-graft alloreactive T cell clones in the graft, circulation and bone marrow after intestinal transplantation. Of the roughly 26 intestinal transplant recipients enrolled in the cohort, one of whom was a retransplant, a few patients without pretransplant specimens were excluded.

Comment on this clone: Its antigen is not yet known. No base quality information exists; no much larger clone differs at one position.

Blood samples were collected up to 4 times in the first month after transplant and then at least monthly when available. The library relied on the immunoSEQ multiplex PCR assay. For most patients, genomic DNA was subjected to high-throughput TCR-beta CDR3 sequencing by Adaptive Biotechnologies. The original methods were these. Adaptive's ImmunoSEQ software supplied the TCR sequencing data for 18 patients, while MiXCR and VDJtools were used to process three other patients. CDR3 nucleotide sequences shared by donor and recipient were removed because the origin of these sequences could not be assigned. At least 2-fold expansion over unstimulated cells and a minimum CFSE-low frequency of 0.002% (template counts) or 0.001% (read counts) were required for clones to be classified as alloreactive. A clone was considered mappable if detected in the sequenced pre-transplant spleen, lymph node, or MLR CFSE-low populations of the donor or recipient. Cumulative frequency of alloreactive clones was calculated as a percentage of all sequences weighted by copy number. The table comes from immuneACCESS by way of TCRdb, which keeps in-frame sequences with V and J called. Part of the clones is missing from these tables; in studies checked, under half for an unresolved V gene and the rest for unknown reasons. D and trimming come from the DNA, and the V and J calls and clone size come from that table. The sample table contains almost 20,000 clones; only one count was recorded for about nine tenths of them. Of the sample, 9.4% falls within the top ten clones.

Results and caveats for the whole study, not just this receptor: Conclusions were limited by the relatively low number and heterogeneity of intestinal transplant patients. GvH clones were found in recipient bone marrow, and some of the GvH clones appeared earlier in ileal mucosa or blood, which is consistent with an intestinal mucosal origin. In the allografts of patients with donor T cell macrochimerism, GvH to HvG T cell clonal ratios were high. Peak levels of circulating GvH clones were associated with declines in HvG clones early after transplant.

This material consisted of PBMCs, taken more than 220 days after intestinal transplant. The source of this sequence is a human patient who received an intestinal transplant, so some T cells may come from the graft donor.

The nucleotide sequence reads as follows: TGCGCCAGCAGCCCCCCCGGCGGGGTATTTGAGACCCAGTACTTC. Translated, this is CASSPPGGVFETQYF. This chain joins TRBV4-1 to TRBJ2-5; TRBD2 is a weak D gene call, 6 bases matching. Looking up the germline V gene yields CDR1 MGHRA and CDR2 YSYEKL. The junction carries 17 bases between V and J, which are trimmed by 4 bases and 5 bases respectively. The CDR3 goes from the cysteine to the phenylalanine over 15 residues. Solely the CDR3 DNA is kept, with 45 bases framed from the first base.